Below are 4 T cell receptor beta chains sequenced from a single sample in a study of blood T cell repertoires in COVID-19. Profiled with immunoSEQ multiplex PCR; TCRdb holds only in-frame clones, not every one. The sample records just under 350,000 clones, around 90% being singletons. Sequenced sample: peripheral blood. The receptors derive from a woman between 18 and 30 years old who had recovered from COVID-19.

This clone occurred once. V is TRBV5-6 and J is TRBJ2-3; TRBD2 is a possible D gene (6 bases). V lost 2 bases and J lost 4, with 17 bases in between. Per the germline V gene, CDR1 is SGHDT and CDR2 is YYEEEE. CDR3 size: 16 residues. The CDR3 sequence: CASSFFIYGEADTQYF. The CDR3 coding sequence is TGTGCCAGCAGCTTTTTTATCTATGGGGAGGCAGATACGCAGTATTTT.

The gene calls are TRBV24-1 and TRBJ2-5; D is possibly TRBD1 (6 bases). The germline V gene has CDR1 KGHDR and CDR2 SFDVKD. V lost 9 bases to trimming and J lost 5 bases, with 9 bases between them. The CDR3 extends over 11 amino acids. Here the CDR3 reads CATGQGETQYF. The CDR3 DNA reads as TGTGCCACCGGGCAGGGGGAGACCCAGTACTTC.

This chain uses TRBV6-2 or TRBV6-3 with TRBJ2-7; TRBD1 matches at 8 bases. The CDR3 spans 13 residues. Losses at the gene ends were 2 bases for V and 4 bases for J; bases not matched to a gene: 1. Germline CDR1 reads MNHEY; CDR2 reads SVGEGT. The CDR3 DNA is TGTGCCAGCAGTTACCGGACAGGGTACGAGCAGTACGTC. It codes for CASSYRTGYEQYV.

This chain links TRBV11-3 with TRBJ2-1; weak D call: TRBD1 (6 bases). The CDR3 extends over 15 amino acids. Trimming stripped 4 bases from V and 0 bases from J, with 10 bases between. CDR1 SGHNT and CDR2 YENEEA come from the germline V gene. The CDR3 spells CASSWGLSSYNEQFF. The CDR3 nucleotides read TGTGCCAGCAGCTGGGGGCTGAGCTCCTACAATGAGCAGTTCTTC.